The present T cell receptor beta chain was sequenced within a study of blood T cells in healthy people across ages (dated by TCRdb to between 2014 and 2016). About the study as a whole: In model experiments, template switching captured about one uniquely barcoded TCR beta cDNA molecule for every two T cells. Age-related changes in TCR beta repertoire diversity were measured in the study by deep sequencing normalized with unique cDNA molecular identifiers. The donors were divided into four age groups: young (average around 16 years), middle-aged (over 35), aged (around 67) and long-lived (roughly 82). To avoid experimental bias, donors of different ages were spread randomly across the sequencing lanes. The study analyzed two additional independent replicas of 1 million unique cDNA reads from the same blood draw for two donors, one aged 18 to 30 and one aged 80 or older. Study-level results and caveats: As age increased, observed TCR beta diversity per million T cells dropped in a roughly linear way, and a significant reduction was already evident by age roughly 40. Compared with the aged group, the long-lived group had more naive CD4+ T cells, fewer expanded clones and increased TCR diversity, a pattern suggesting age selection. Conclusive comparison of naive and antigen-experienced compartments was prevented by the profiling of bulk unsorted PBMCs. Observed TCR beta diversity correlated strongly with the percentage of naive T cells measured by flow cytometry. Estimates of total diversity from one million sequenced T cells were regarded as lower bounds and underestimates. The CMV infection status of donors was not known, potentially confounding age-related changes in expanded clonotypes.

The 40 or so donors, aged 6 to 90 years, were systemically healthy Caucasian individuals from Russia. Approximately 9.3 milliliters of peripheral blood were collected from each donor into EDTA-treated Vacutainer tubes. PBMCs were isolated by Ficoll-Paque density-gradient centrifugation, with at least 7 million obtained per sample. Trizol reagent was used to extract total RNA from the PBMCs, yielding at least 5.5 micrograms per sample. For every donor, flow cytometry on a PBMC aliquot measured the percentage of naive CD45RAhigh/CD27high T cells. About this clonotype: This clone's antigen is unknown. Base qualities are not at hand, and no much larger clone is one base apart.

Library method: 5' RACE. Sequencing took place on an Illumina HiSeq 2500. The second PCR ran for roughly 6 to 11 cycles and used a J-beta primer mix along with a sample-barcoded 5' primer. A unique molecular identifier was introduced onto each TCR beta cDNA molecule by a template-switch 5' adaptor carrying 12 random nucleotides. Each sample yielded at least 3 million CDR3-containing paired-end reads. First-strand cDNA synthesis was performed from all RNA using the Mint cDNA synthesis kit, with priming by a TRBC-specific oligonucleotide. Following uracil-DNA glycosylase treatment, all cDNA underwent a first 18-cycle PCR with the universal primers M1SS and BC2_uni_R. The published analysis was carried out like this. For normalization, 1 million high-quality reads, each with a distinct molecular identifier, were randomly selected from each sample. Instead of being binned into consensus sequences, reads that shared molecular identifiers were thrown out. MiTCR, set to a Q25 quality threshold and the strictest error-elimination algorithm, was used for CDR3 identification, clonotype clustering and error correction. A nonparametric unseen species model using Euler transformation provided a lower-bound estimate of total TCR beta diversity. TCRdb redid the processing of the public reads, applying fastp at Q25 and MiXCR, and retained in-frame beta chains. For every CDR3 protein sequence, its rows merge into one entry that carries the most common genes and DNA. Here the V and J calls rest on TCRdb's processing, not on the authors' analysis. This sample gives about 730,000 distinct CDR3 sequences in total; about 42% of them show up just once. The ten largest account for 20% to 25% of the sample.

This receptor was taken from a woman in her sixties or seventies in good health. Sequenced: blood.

Here the CDR3 is given as CASSLPPGRTNIQYF. At the DNA level, the sequence is TGTGCCAGCAGTTTGCCACCGGGCAGGACGAACATTCAGTACTTC. This sequence uses TRBV28 and TRBJ2-4, with the D gene not confidently named. The trim is 3 bases for V and 7 bases for J, with a gap of 16 bases between the germline ends. The CDR3 runs 15 residues from the cysteine to the phenylalanine. The read is trimmed to its CDR3 DNA, 45 bases read in frame from base 1. Per the germline V gene, MDHEN is the CDR1 and SYDVKM is the CDR2.